What follows are 11 T cell receptor beta chains derived from one specimen sequenced in a study of shared clonotypes between healthy human individuals. Naivety among CD8 cells was defined by CD45RO negativity and positive CCR7 selection, thereby excluding terminally differentiated effector memory CD45RA+ cells. The data were produced by immunoSEQ multiplex PCR, yet TCRdb's version contains in-frame clones alone and is incomplete. The profile shows roughly 570,000 clones, roughly 98% of them singletons. The source material was naive CD8+ T cells sorted from blood. These receptors all come from a man in his thirties or forties in good health.

The gene calls are TRBV7-9 and TRBJ2-3; D gene ambiguous. The CDR3 spans 12 residues. Looked up from germline, CDR1 is SEHNR and CDR2 is FQNEAQ (reference sequence). Trimming shortened V by 5 bases and J by 4 bases, and 7 bases separated the two germline ends. The CDR3 here is CASSQYADTQYF. The CDR3 coding sequence is TGTGCCAGCAGCCAATATGCAGATACGCAGTATTTT.

This clone has only one observation. The rearrangement links TRBV5-1 to TRBJ2-2; D is undetermined. Between the trimmed V and J ends, which lost 0 bases and 5 bases, there was a span of 8 bases. CDR1 and CDR2 from the germline V gene are SGHRS and YFSETQ. The CDR3 is made up of 14 amino acids. The CDR3 here is CASSLGMGTGELFF. In DNA, the CDR3 is TGCGCCAGCAGCTTGGGGATGGGGACCGGGGAGCTGTTTTTT. Full variable domain (remainder filled in from reference TRBV5-1 and TRBJ2-2): KAGVTQTPRYLIKTRGQQVTLSCSPISGHRSVSWYQQTPGQGLQFLFEYFSETQRNKGNFPGRFSGRQFSNSRSEMNVSTLELGDSALYLCASSLGMGTGELFFGEGSRLTVL.

The gene calls are TRBV5-1 and TRBJ2-7; D gene uncertain. V gave up 0 bases and J gave up 5 bases, with 9 bases separating them. The length of the CDR3 is 13 residues. CDR1 and CDR2 from the germline V gene are SGHRS and YFSETQ. The CDR3 here is CASSLETIDEQYF. The CDR3 DNA sequence: TGCGCCAGCAGCTTGGAAACCATTGACGAGCAGTACTTC.

The V gene is TRBV6-4, the J gene TRBJ2-2; D ambiguous. Germline V gene sequence: CDR1 MRHNA, CDR2 SNTAGT. The length of the CDR3 is 16 residues. V lost 5 bases, J lost 2 bases, and 15 bases lay in between. CDR3 region: CASSPLGRVNTGELFF. CDR3 nucleotides: TGTGCCAGCAGTCCCTTGGGAAGGGTCAACACCGGGGAGCTGTTTTTT.

This chain links TRBV14 with TRBJ1-5; TRBD1 matches 8 bases. The germline CDR1 and CDR2 sequences are SGHDN and FVKESK. The CDR3 covers 13 residues. V gave up 4 bases and J gave up 6 bases; unmatched junction bases: 2. CDR3 sequence: CASSRGQAQPQHF. The CDR3 region has the DNA TGTGCCAGCAGCCGGGGACAGGCTCAGCCCCAGCATTTT. Drawing the rest from reference TRBV14 and TRBJ1-5, the complete variable domain is EAGVTQFPSHSVIEKGQTVTLRCDPISGHDNLYWYRRVMGKEIKFLLHFVKESKQDESGMPNNRFLAERTGGTYSTLKVQPAELEDSGVYFCASSRGQAQPQHFGDGTRLSIL.

The J gene is TRBJ2-2, the V gene TRBV28, with 14 nucleotides matching TRBD2. This CDR3 comprises 16 residues. V gave up 8 bases and J gave up 4 bases; unmatched junction bases: 6. From germline, CDR1 is MDHEN and CDR2 SYDVKM. The CDR3 DNA follows: TGTGCCAGCGGACTAGCGGGAGGTCGGAGCACCGGGGAGCTGTTTTTT. Amino acids: CASGLAGGRSTGELFF. The full variable domain, with the rest looked up from reference TRBV28 and TRBJ2-2, is DVKVTQSSRYLVKRTGEKVFLECVQDMDHENMFWYRQDPGLGLRLIYFSYDVKMKEKGDIPEGYSVSREKKERFSLILESASTNQTSMYLCASGLAGGRSTGELFFGEGSRLTVL.

The chain couples TRBV7-2 to TRBJ1-1; no clear D gene. Per germline, CDR1 SGHTA and CDR2 FQGNSA. Trimming cost V 5 bases and J 1 base, with 11 bases left between them. CDR3 length equals 14 residues. For the CDR3, the DNA is TGTGCCAGCAGCATTCTCGGAGGGAACACTGAAGCTTTCTTT. This translates into CASSILGGNTEAFF. Together with reference TRBV7-2 and TRBJ1-1, the CDR3 gives the full variable domain: GAGVSQSPSNKVTEKGKDVELRCDPISGHTALYWYRQSLGQGLEFLIYFQGNSAPDKSGLPSDRFSAERTGGSVSTLTIQRTQQEDSAVYLCASSILGGNTEAFFGQGTRLTVV.

The gene calls are TRBV19 and TRBJ1-2; no clear D gene. Trimming removed 9 bases at V and 3 bases at J, with 11 bases between. Germline V gives CDR1 LNHDA, CDR2 SQIVND (reference sequence). The CDR3 loop spans 12 amino acids. For the CDR3, the DNA is TGTGCCAGCACAAGTTGGGACTATGGCTACACCTTC. Its translation is CASTSWDYGYTF.

As to this clone: At the DNA level, this CDR3 is encoded by other sequences in the same sample as well. V gene TRBV7-9 combines with J gene TRBJ2-7, with 9 bases fitting TRBD1. Per the germline V gene, CDR1 is SEHNR and CDR2 is FQNEAQ (reference sequence). This CDR3 is 14 amino acids long. J gave up 2 bases and V 4 bases, and 3 bases lay outside the gene matches. The CDR3 loop reads CASSSGQGPYEQYF. DNA for the CDR3: TGTGCCAGCAGCTCGGGACAGGGACCCTACGAGCAGTACTTC. Full variable domain (missing parts from reference TRBV7-9 and TRBJ2-7): DTGVSQNPRHKITKRGQNVTFRCDPISEHNRLYWYRQTLGQGPEFLTYFQNEAQLEKSRLLSDRFSAERPKGSFSTLEIQRTEQGDSAMYLCASSSGQGPYEQYFGPGTRLTVT.

J is TRBJ2-1 and V is TRBV5-1, with TRBD2 matching 9 bases. This CDR3 has 16 residues. The ends lost 4 bases at V and 6 bases at J; junction bases unmatched: 11. From germline, CDR1 is SGHRS and CDR2 YFSETQ. The CDR3, as DNA: TGCGCCAGCAGCAAGGAAGTGGGACTAGCTGGCAATGAGCAGTTCTTC. Protein sequence: CASSKEVGLAGNEQFF.

The J gene is TRBJ2-7, the V gene TRBV5-6, with 9 bases identical to TRBD1. From germline, CDR1 is SGHDT and CDR2 YYEEEE. V lost 4 bases, J lost 2 bases, and 7 bases stayed unmatched. CDR3 length: 15 amino acids. CDR3 protein: CASSQGTGWAYEQYF. The CDR3, as DNA: TGTGCCAGCAGCCAAGGGACAGGGTGGGCCTACGAGCAGTACTTC.